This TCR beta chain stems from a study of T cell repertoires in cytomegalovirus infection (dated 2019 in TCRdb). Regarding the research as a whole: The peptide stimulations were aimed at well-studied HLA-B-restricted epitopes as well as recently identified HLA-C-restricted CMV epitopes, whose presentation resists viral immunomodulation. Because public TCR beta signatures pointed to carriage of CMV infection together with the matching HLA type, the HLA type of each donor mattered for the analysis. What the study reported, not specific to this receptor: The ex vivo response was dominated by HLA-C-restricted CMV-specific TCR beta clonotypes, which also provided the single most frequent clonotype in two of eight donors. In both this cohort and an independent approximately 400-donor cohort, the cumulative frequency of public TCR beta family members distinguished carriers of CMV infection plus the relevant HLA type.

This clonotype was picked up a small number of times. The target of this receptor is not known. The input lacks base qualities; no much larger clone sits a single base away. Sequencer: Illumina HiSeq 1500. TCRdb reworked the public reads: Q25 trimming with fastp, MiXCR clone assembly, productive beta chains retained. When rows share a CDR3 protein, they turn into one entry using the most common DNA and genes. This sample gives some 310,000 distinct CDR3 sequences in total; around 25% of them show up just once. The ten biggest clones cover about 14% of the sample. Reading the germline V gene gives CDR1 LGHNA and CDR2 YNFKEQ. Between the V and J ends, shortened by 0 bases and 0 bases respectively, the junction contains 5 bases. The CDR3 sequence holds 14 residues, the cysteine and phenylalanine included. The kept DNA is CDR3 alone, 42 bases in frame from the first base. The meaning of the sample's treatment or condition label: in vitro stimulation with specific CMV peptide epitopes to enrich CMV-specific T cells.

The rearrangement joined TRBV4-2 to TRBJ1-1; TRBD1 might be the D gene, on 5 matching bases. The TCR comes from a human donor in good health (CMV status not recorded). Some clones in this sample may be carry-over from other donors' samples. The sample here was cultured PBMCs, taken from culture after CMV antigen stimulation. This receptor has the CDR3 CASSQEQVNTEAFF. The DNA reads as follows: TGTGCCAGCAGCCAAGAACAGGTGAACACTGAAGCTTTCTTT.